These 15 T cell receptor beta chains share one sample of origin, sequenced in a study of T cells in Graves' hyperthyroidism and ophthalmopathy. It was RNA transcripts that yielded the amplified TCR beta CDR3 regions. The HTBI primer set served for first-round RT-PCR of the TCR CDR3. TCRdb passed the multiplex PCR reads through MiXCR, listing each CDR3 protein once. The data show hundreds of thousands of distinct CDR3 sequences, with roughly 14% seen just once and 4.3% held by the top ten. The material sequenced was blood. Receptors originate from a woman between 35 and 50 years old with Graves' ophthalmopathy.

For the CDR3, the DNA is TGTGCCAGCAGGGGACCTACAACTGAAGCTTTCTTT. Its translation: CASRGPTTEAFF. The chain carries TRBV28 and TRBJ1-1; possible D gene TRBD1, 5 bases. Per the germline V gene, CDR1 is MDHEN and CDR2 is SYDVKM. Deletions cut 6 bases from V and 5 bases from J, with 10 bases between. There are 12 residues in the CDR3.

This clonotype came up many times. Written as DNA, the CDR3 is TGTGCCAGCAGTCCCAGGACTACATCACCAAGGGAGCTGTTTTTT. Translated: CASSPRTTSPRELFF. The chain recombines TRBV28 with TRBJ2-2, with D perhaps TRBD2 (6 bases). The V and J ends lost 5 bases and 9 bases respectively, with 19 bases between them. CDR1 and CDR2 from the germline V gene are MDHEN and SYDVKM. The CDR3 is made up of 15 amino acids.

This clonotype has at least ten counts. The chain combines TRBV10-3 with TRBJ2-5; D call uncertain. CDR3 length: 14 residues. The V end was cut by 0 bases, the J end by 1 base, with 6 bases between. Per germline, CDR1 ENHRY and CDR2 SYGVKD. CDR3 in DNA: TGTGCCATCAGTGAGTCGGGCCCCCAAGAGACCCAGTACTTC. This encodes CAISESGPQETQYF.

Ten or more counts support this clonotype. This chain uses TRBV7-2 with TRBJ2-5; D might be TRBD1 (6 bases). CDR3 size: 13 residues. The germline gives CDR1 SGHTA, CDR2 FQGNSA. The V gene lost 2 bases and the J gene lost 3 bases, with 7 bases spanning the gap. CDR3 in DNA: TGTGCCAGCAGCTTAAGGACAGAAGAGACCCAGTACTTC. Its translation is CASSLRTEETQYF.

This clonotype was observed many times. The V call is TRBV30, the J call TRBJ2-7; the D is unclear. Between the trimmed V and J ends, which lost 5 bases and 4 bases, there was a span of 6 bases. CDR3 length: 10 amino acids. Germline V gene sequence: CDR1 GTSNPN, CDR2 SVGIG (reference sequence). CDR3 coding DNA: TGTGCCTGGGTCAAGTACGAGCAGTACTTC. This translates into CAWVKYEQYF.

This clonotype was counted a few times. The CDR3 DNA is TGCGCCAGCAGCCAAGACAGGGTGAACACCGGGGAGCTGTTTTTT. Protein: CASSQDRVNTGELFF. The genes are TRBV4-3 and TRBJ2-2, with D perhaps TRBD1 (5 bases). In germline, CDR1 is LGHNA, CDR2 YSLEER. With 0 bases removed from V and 1 base from J, the gap between germline ends came to 6 bases. The CDR3 sequence is 15 residues long.

This clonotype has more than one count but fewer than ten. The chain recombines TRBV2 with TRBJ1-3; 9 nucleotides agree with TRBD1. Per germline, CDR1 SNHLY and CDR2 FYNNEI. The V gene end was trimmed by 2 bases and the J gene end by 8 bases; junction bases not matched to a gene: 7. The CDR3 loop spans 15 amino acids. CDR3 DNA sequence: TGTGCCAGCAGTGAACAGGGACAGGGTTGGGACACCATATATTTT. It is translated as CASSEQGQGWDTIYF.

This clonotype was counted many times. The chain is built from TRBV27 and TRBJ1-1; a possible D gene is TRBD1 (5 bases). The V and J ends lost 2 bases and 1 base respectively, with 11 bases between them. The germline gives CDR1 MNHEY, CDR2 SMNVEV (reference sequence). The CDR3 has 15 amino acids. CDR3 nucleotide sequence: TGTGCCAGCAGTTTAAAAGGGACGGGGAACACTGAAGCTTTCTTT. Its protein product is CASSLKGTGNTEAFF.

The CDR3 is CASITGRRNTEAFF. The CDR3 DNA follows: TGTGCCAGCATAACCGGGCGGAGGAACACTGAAGCTTTCTTT. The chain carries TRBV12-3 or TRBV12-4 and TRBJ1-1; unclear D gene. V shed 7 bases and J shed 1 base, with 13 bases lying between them. This CDR3 is 14 amino acids long.

This clonotype came up a few times. The chain couples TRBV6-1 to TRBJ1-1; possibly TRBD1 for D (6 bases). The V and J ends lost 8 bases and 6 bases respectively, with 16 bases between them. The CDR3 totals 13 residues. CDR1 MNHNS and CDR2 SASEGT come from the germline V gene. The chain's CDR3 is CASPAGVIAEAFF. The CDR3 DNA sequence: TGTGCCAGCCCCGCAGGGGTGATTGCTGAAGCTTTCTTT.

This clonotype came up many times. The V call is TRBV10-3, the J call TRBJ2-5; no clear D. Trimming removed 3 bases from V and 1 base from J, with 6 bases in between. The length of the CDR3 is 13 residues. CDR1 and CDR2 (germline): ENHRY, SYGVKD. CDR3 region: CAISENAQETQYF. The DNA of the CDR3 is TGTGCCATCAGTGAAAACGCCCAAGAGACCCAGTACTTC.

This chain uses TRBV4-1 with TRBJ2-4; 10 bases are shared with TRBD2. J lost 8 bases, V lost 0 bases, and 4 bases had no gene match. Germline CDR1 MGHRA, CDR2 YSYEKL. The CDR3 loop spans 15 amino acids. The CDR3 sequence: CASSQEGAGGDIQYF. The CDR3 DNA reads as TGCGCCAGCAGCCAAGAAGGAGCGGGGGGGGACATTCAGTACTTC.

This clonotype was detected a few times. This chain uses TRBV5-1 with TRBJ1-1; TRBD1 agrees at 7 bases. The CDR3 consists of 14 residues. Germline V lookup: CDR1 SGHRS, CDR2 YFSETQ. V lost 1 base, J lost 6 bases, and 6 bases stayed unmatched. CDR3 DNA sequence: TGCGCCAGCAGCTTGTTAGACAGGGAAGCTGAAGCTTTCTTT. It yields the protein CASSLLDREAEAFF.

The gene calls are TRBV7-2 and TRBJ2-7, with 9 bases lining up with TRBD2. There are 14 residues in the CDR3. Per germline, CDR1 SGHTA and CDR2 FQGNSA. J gave up 4 bases and V 4 bases, and 5 bases lay outside the gene matches. CDR3 DNA sequence: TGTGCCAGCAGCTACGGGACTAGCTGGTACGAGCAGTACTTC. Protein sequence: CASSYGTSWYEQYF.

This clonotype has more than one count but fewer than ten. A read error may be the cause here, since a much bigger clone is one base away. The chain combines TRBV30 with TRBJ2-1; the match to TRBD1 covers 7 bases. The CDR3 is 14 amino acids. From germline, CDR1 is GTSNPN and CDR2 SVGIG (reference sequence). V lost 0 bases to trimming and J lost 10 bases; unmatched junction nucleotides: 9. Here the CDR3 DNA reads TGTGCCTGGAGTGTTTGGGGACAGTCCTACGAGCAGTTCTTC. Translated, it gives CAWSVWGQSYEQFF.